This T cell receptor beta chain was observed in a study of cytomegalovirus exposure and HLA in healthy donors. Overall study results and limits: Cytomegalovirus-associated status was assigned to about 180 TCR beta chains. Most TCR beta V segments were productive about 90% or about 30% of the time in an earlier analysis.

Researchers ran the PCR with 60 Vbeta and 13 Jbeta primers. The protocol was immunoSEQ multiplex PCR, while the TCRdb copy is restricted to in-frame clones and leaves out a portion. The table has 130,000 or so clones, 60% to 80% seen once; the top ten hold approximately 0.86%. Healthy bone marrow donors made up the cohort. Germline V gene lookup returns CDR1 MDHEN and CDR2 SYDVKM. CDR3 length: 17 residues. Trimming cost V 8 bases and J 0 bases, with 20 bases left between them. With respect to this clone: No antigen is known for it.

The material sequenced was PBMCs. The V and J genes are TRBV28 and TRBJ1-5; D is unclear. The sequence was obtained from a woman aged 60-75 years in good health and CMV-seronegative. The CDR3 loop reads CASAPAEGIYSNQPQHF. The CDR3 nucleotides are TGTGCCAGCGCTCCCGCCGAGGGAATCTATAGCAATCAGCCCCAGCATTTT.